This T cell receptor (beta chain) derives from a study of blood T cells in healthy people across ages. Primed by a sample-barcoded 5' primer and a J-beta primer mix, a second PCR proceeded for 7 to 11 cycles. TCRdb reanalysed the 5' RACE reads using MiXCR and keeps one entry per CDR3 protein. This table holds 600,000 to 900,000 distinct CDR3 sequences, around 24% found once. Germline CDR1 is KGHSH and CDR2 is LQKENI. The CDR3 length is 13 residues. V lost 2 bases to trimming and J lost 6 bases, with 10 bases between them. In addition, the sample was reused for a study of T cells of mothers and their children.

The origin of this receptor is a boy between 10 and 17 years old in good health. This sequence joins TRBV18 and TRBJ1-1, with D possibly being TRBD1 (5 bases). Sequences were obtained from blood. Written as DNA, the CDR3 is TGTGCCAGCTCACCAACCGGGACCCCTGAAGCTTTCTTT. It codes for CASSPTGTPEAFF.